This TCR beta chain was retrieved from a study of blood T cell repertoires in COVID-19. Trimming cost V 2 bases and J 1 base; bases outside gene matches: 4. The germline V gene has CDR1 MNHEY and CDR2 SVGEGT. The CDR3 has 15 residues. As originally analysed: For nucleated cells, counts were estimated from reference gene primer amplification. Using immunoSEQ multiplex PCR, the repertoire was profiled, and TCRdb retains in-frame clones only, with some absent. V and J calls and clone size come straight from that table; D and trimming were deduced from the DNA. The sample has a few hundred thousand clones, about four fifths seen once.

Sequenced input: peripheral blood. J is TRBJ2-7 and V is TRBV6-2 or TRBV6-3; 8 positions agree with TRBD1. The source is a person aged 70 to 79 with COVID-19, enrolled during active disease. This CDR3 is CASSYGTGPSYEQYF. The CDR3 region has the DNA TGTGCCAGCAGTTACGGGACAGGACCATCCTACGAGCAGTACTTC.